Shown below are 24 T cell receptor beta chains from a single sample sequenced in a study of T-cell reconstitution after alpha-beta-depleted transplantation in children. The TCRbeta library was prepared with unique molecular identifiers. One entry per CDR3 protein, called by TCRdb with MiXCR from the PCR reads. The repertoire holds more than 400,000 distinct CDR3 sequences, with roughly an eighth as singletons. The specimen was PBMCs, mostly from graft donor cells, collected 180 days after TCRalphabeta/CD19-depleted stem cell transplant. These receptor sequences come from a female patient aged 2 to 10 who had a stem cell transplant for aplastic anemia, so the T cells may come from the graft donor.

This clonotype was counted ten times or more. The chain links TRBV12-3 or TRBV12-4 to TRBJ2-5; D gene uncertain. This CDR3 region has 14 residues. V was shortened by 2 bases and J by 4 bases, with 11 bases between the two germline ends. The CDR3 DNA reads as TGTGCCAGCAGTTTAATCCCCAACGGAGAGACCCAGTACTTC. Its translation: CASSLIPNGETQYF.

V gene TRBV20-1 combines with J gene TRBJ1-6; D is undetermined. Between the trimmed V and J ends, which lost 0 bases and 10 bases, there was a span of 19 bases. Germline CDR1 and CDR2: DFQATT and SNEGSKA (reference sequence). This CDR3 comprises 16 residues. In DNA form, the CDR3 reads TGCAGTGCTAGAGATTCCCGGGGTCTTAATGGGTCACCCCTCCACTTT. Protein product: CSARDSRGLNGSPLHF.

About this clonotype: This may come from a read error, since a much larger clone is one base off. This chain connects TRBV29-1 to TRBJ2-1; 13 positions agree with TRBD2. V shed 7 bases, J shed 12 bases, and the junction held 12 bases outside the gene matches. Germline V gene data show CDR1 as SQVTM and CDR2 as ANQGSEA. This CDR3 spans 14 amino acids. DNA of the CDR3: TGCAGCGGGGTGAGACTAGCGGGAGGCTTTGTGCAGTTCTTC. Amino acids: CSGVRLAGGFVQFF.

This sequence joins TRBV6-6 and TRBJ2-7, with D possibly matching TRBD1 (6 bases). CDR1 MNHNY and CDR2 SVGAGI come from the germline V gene (reference sequence). CDR3 size: 13 residues. V lost 6 bases, J lost 1 base, and 10 bases lay in between. The CDR3 nucleotides read TGTGCCAGCAGCTGGGACATTTCCTACGAGCAGTACGTC. Protein sequence: CASSWDISYEQYV.

Worth noting for this clonotype: A read error may explain this, as a much larger clone is one base away. The chain carries TRBV5-1 and TRBJ2-1, with 8 bases aligning to TRBD2. The CDR3 length is 15 residues. V gave up 4 bases and J gave up 6 bases; unmatched junction bases: 9. CDR1 is SGHRS, CDR2 YFSETQ, per germline. CDR3 DNA sequence: TGCGCCAGCAGCGGCCGGGGCGGGGGGTGCAATGAGCAGTTCTTC. It encodes CASSGRGGGCNEQFF.

The rearrangement links TRBV20-1 to TRBJ2-1; tentatively, D is TRBD2 (6 bases). Germline V gene lookup returns CDR1 DFQATT and CDR2 SNEGSKA (reference sequence). V lost 3 bases to trimming and J lost 3 bases, with 12 bases between them. This CDR3 comprises 14 residues. Written as DNA, the CDR3 is TGCAGTGCTAGTGTGGGACTTCACTACAATGAGCAGTTCTTC. Its translation: CSASVGLHYNEQFF.

J is TRBJ2-1 and V is TRBV24-1, with 10 nucleotides matching TRBD1. From germline, CDR1 is KGHDR and CDR2 SFDVKD. V trimming: 1 base; J trimming: 6 bases; junction bases outside the gene matches: 5. The CDR3 is 16 amino acids. CDR3 sequence: CATSDLRTGGSNEQFF. CDR3 DNA: TGTGCCACCAGTGATTTAAGGACAGGGGGGTCCAATGAGCAGTTCTTC.

This clonotype was observed at least ten times. The gene calls are TRBV2 and TRBJ2-2; 10 nucleotides align to TRBD2. CDR1 SNHLY and CDR2 FYNNEI come from the germline V gene. The length of the CDR3 is 16 residues. J was trimmed by 2 bases and V by 6 bases; bases with no gene match: 6. The CDR3 spells CASSGLAALNTGELFF. CDR3 DNA: TGTGCCAGCAGCGGACTAGCGGCACTCAACACCGGGGAGCTGTTTTTT.

The rearrangement links TRBV6-5 to TRBJ2-1, with D hard to call. The germline V gene encodes CDR1 MNHEY and CDR2 SVGAGI. Trimming took off 4 bases at V and 0 bases at J, with 10 bases between the two ends. The CDR3 length is 15 residues. The CDR3 loop reads CASSFGSSSYNEQFF. The DNA of the CDR3 is TGTGCCAGCAGTTTCGGTTCCAGCTCCTACAATGAGCAGTTCTTC.

This clonotype was detected only a few times. The gene calls are TRBV5-1 and TRBJ2-3, with 7 bases that match TRBD2. The V gene's germline CDR1 is SGHRS and CDR2 YFSETQ. V was clipped by 3 bases and J by 2 bases; unmatched bases: 6. This CDR3 contains 15 residues. The CDR3 coding sequence is TGCGCCAGCAGCTCAGGTAGCGGGTACACAGATACGCAGTATTTT. The encoded protein is CASSSGSGYTDTQYF.

The gene calls are TRBV4-3 and TRBJ2-1; no clear D. Trimming took off 0 bases at V and 0 bases at J, with 21 bases between the two ends. CDR1 and CDR2 from the germline V gene are LGHNA and YSLEER. The CDR3 is 20 residues long. The CDR3 DNA follows: TGCGCCAGCAGCCAAGATTTAATAGAAGGTGCGATAAACTCCTACAATGAGCAGTTCTTC. It is translated as CASSQDLIEGAINSYNEQFF.

This clonotype was seen a handful of times. The V and J genes are TRBV10-2 and TRBJ1-5, with TRBD1 as a possible D gene (5 bases). The CDR3 contains 15 residues. Trimming stripped 6 bases from V and 0 bases from J, with 12 bases between. CDR1 and CDR2 (germline): WSHSY, SAAADI. The CDR3 DNA reads as TGCGCCAGCAGGTTGGGACTTAATAGCAATCAGCCCCAGCATTTT. It specifies CASRLGLNSNQPQHF.

The chain carries TRBV20-1 and TRBJ2-4; the D gene is possibly TRBD1 (6 bases). The V gene lost 3 bases and the J gene lost 2 bases, with 14 bases spanning the gap. CDR1 and CDR2 (germline): DFQATT, SNEGSKA (reference sequence). This CDR3 is 15 amino acids long. The CDR3 reads CSARFPTGSKNIQYF. CDR3 in DNA: TGCAGTGCTAGGTTCCCAACAGGGTCCAAAAACATTCAGTACTTC.

This clonotype showed up just a few times. The chain has TRBV12-3 or TRBV12-4 and TRBJ2-7; perhaps D is TRBD1 or TRBD2 (5 bases each). This CDR3 comprises 15 residues. Between the trimmed V and J ends, which lost 4 bases and 0 bases, there was a span of 13 bases. CDR3 nucleotide sequence: TGTGCCAGCAGTTCGGGACGGCTTAGCTCCTACGAGCAGTACTTC. This sequence encodes CASSSGRLSSYEQYF.

The sample holds a few counts of this clonotype. The rearrangement uses TRBV10-3 and TRBJ1-2; tentative D call: TRBD1 (6 bases). V was trimmed by 0 bases and J by 4 bases, leaving 12 bases between them. This CDR3 has 15 residues. From germline, CDR1 is ENHRY and CDR2 SYGVKD. The CDR3 DNA follows: TGTGCCATCAGTGAGTCGGGAGGGGGAGCCTATGGCTACACCTTC. Translating gives CAISESGGGAYGYTF.

This clonotype was observed a handful of times. V gene TRBV7-6 combines with J gene TRBJ2-7, with unresolved D. Trimming took 5 bases from V and 5 from J, leaving 10 bases between them. From germline, CDR1 is SGHVS and CDR2 FNYEAQ. The CDR3 covers 12 residues. For the CDR3, the DNA is TGTGCCAGCAGCACCGTTCCCCACGAGCAGTACTTC. Amino acids: CASSTVPHEQYF.

The chain carries TRBV29-1 and TRBJ2-5; possible D gene TRBD1, 6 bases. Deletions cut 4 bases from V and 7 bases from J, with 19 bases between. Per germline, CDR1 SQVTM and CDR2 ANQGSEA. This CDR3 has 14 amino acids. The DNA of the CDR3 is TGCAGCGTTGTGGGGGCGCAGGAGTGGGCGACCCAGTACTTC. It translates to CSVVGAQEWATQYF.

This clonotype has ten or more counts. This sequence joins TRBV7-9 and TRBJ1-5, with D uncertain. In germline, CDR1 is SEHNR, CDR2 FQNEAQ (reference sequence). This CDR3 has 15 amino acids. Trimming cost V 1 base and J 3 bases, with 10 bases left between them. CDR3 in amino acids: CASSLGPWNNQPQHF. Written as DNA, the CDR3 is TGTGCCAGCAGCTTAGGGCCTTGGAACAATCAGCCCCAGCATTTT.

This clonotype was counted only a few times. The chain recombines TRBV4-1 with TRBJ2-1; 10 bases are shared with TRBD2. The germline V gene has CDR1 MGHRA and CDR2 YSYEKL. The trim removed 4 bases at V and 7 bases at J, leaving 19 bases unmatched. The CDR3 covers 19 residues. CDR3 sequence reads: CASSPPLKGAAGGYNEQFF. Written as DNA, the CDR3 is TGCGCCAGCAGCCCCCCGTTAAAGGGGGCAGCGGGAGGGTATAATGAGCAGTTCTTC.

This clonotype was detected only a few times. The rearrangement joins TRBV6-2 or TRBV6-3 to TRBJ2-1; 12 bases are shared with TRBD2. CDR1 MNHEY and CDR2 SVGEGT come from the germline V gene. J gave up 5 bases and V 6 bases, and 11 bases lay outside the gene matches. The CDR3 has 17 residues. The CDR3 is CASRPLLAGGPNNEQFF. For the CDR3, the DNA is TGTGCCAGCAGACCCCTTCTAGCGGGAGGGCCAAACAATGAGCAGTTCTTC.

This clonotype came up a few times. The chain joins TRBV24-1 to TRBJ2-1; the D is unclear. CDR1 and CDR2 (germline): KGHDR, SFDVKD. V was cut by 1 base and J by 5 bases, with 5 bases left in between. The CDR3 runs 13 residues. CDR3 DNA sequence: TGTGCCACCAGTGATTTCCTTGACAATGAGCAGTTCTTC. This gives the protein CATSDFLDNEQFF.

The chain joins TRBV10-2 to TRBJ1-1; 9 nucleotides agree with TRBD1. Trimming took 6 bases from V and 4 from J; bases not matched to a gene: 15. Germline values: CDR1 WSHSY, CDR2 SAAADI. CDR3 length equals 17 residues. Here the CDR3 DNA reads TGCGCCAGCAGCGGTGACAGGGGGTTACGTACTGGCACTGAAGCTTTCTTT. It codes for CASSGDRGLRTGTEAFF.

The chain has TRBV12-3 or TRBV12-4 and TRBJ2-1; D is possibly TRBD1 (6 bases). The CDR3 totals 15 residues. Trimming took 4 bases from V and 4 from J, leaving 14 bases between them. The CDR3 bases are TGTGCCAGCAGTTCCAGGGGAAAATCTTACAATGAGCAGTTCTTC. Translating gives CASSSRGKSYNEQFF.

This rearrangement joins TRBV5-5 to TRBJ1-1; D is possibly TRBD1 (6 bases). V was shortened by 0 bases and J by 3 bases, with 9 bases between the two germline ends. Looked up from germline, CDR1 is SGHKS and CDR2 is YYEKEE (reference sequence). This CDR3 is 14 amino acids long. CDR3 protein: CASSLGRGHTEAFF. CDR3 coding DNA: TGTGCCAGCAGCTTGGGCAGGGGACACACTGAAGCTTTCTTT.